Listed below are T cell receptor beta chains from one sample, sequenced in a study of T cell repertoires in ileal Crohn's disease. Assay used: immunoSEQ multiplex PCR; TCRdb lists only in-frame clones, some missing. The repertoire holds 9,600 or so clones, with approximately 82% as singletons. Material: ileal tissue. These receptors were obtained from an adult with Crohn's disease. Each CDR3 is given with its conserved first and last residue. A clone size is listed for some rows: how often the clone was seen (once, few, many), or a class if it is expanded.

>TRBJ2-7|NA|TRBV6-5
CASRRGLAVEEQYF
>TRBJ1-3|NA|TRBV19
CASSIGRDSGNTIYF
>TRBJ1-6|NA|TRBV6-6
CASSDQGGNSPLHF
>TRBJ2-7|NA|TRBV6-5
CASSYQTGPYEQYF
>TRBJ1-2|few|TRBV10-3
CAISEGDRLNYGYTF
>TRBJ2-1|NA|TRBV29-1
CSVRTSGRGEQFF
>TRBJ2-7|once|TRBV2
CASSSLAGPGEQYF
>TRBJ2-7|NA|TRBV2
CASSEVGLVYEQYF
>TRBJ2-1|NA|TRBV11-3
CASSQRVGEQFF
>TRBJ1-2|NA|TRBV9
CASERDYGYTF
>TRBJ1-1|NA|TRBV4-2
CASSHSRDRVLNTEAFF
>TRBJ1-1|few|TRBV5-1
CASRGSLNTEAFF
>TRBJ2-7|few|TRBV6-1
CASSEEAGRYEQYF
>TRBJ1-5|NA|TRBV2
CASSDGPTYYQPQHF
>TRBJ1-3|NA|TRBV9
CASSVDPGDGNTIYF
>TRBJ2-1|NA|TRBV30
CASLAGAGYNEQFF
>TRBJ2-2|NA|TRBV5-1
CASSSTGVNTGELFF
>TRBJ2-3|NA|TRBV9
CASSVGSSGRTDTQYF
>TRBJ2-7|NA|TRBV25-1
CASTRGGIQYEQYF
>TRBJ1-2|NA|TRBV5-4
CASSPIDSLYGYTF
>TRBJ1-5|NA|TRBV2
CASSNDRAANQPQHF
>TRBJ1-5|once|TRBV6-1
CASSEPVGGNNQPQHF
>TRBJ2-7|few|TRBV7-2
CASSASLAGAYEQYF
>TRBJ1-6|NA|TRBV6-5
CASSYQDRGNSPLHF
>TRBJ2-7|NA|TRBV28
CATTDRYEQYF
>TRBJ2-3|medium-sized|TRBV29-1
CSVEGQGLTDTQYF
>TRBJ2-5|once|TRBV10-2
CASSGGGGETQYF
>TRBJ1-2|NA|TRBV7-3
CASSRGPNYGYTF
>TRBJ2-7|NA|TRBV18
CASSPTDRGGNEQYF
>TRBJ1-4|NA|TRBV11-2
CASSTWTGGAGEKLFF
>TRBJ2-3|NA|TRBV4-2
CASSQEAERGVGTDTQYF
>TRBJ1-1|NA|TRBV11-2
CASSTRTGGVEAFF
>TRBJ2-7|NA|TRBV18
CASSPNEGYEQYF
>TRBJ1-6|once|TRBV7-2
CASSLGRQGYNSPLHF
>TRBJ1-5|NA|TRBV19
CASSIDSGVGQPQHF
>TRBJ2-2|NA|TRBV10-3
CAIRDRTLGDTGELFF
>TRBJ2-2|NA|TRBV2
CASSEAQPGTGRTGELFF
>TRBJ2-5|NA|TRBV6-1
CASSEEAGRVREQYF
>TRBJ2-1|NA|TRBV5-1
CASSPDRGFYNEQFF
>TRBJ1-2|NA|TRBV29-1
CSVELNRGQGYTF
>TRBJ1-1|NA|TRBV9
CASSVGLGLGYAFF
>TRBJ1-5|NA|TRBV4-2
CASSQLRDRFFNQPQHF
>TRBJ1-6|NA|TRBV9
CASSVESHNSPLHF
>TRBJ2-7|NA|TRBV18
CASSPGQGSFHEQYF
>TRBJ2-7|medium-sized|TRBV15
CATSRDLLGKRGEQYF
>TRBJ1-4|NA|TRBV30
CAWSEGSLNEKLFF
>TRBJ1-3|few|TRBV5-1
CASSWGTGSLYF
>TRBJ1-2|few|TRBV6-1
CASSEARDRLFYGYTF
>TRBJ2-3|NA|TRBV6-4
CASSPTTGGTDTQYF
>TRBJ2-7|NA|TRBV20-1
CRGLGGQGAF
>TRBJ2-1|NA|TRBV5-4
CASSSGGSSYNEQFF
>TRBJ2-3|once|TRBV7-2
CASSIIAGGSTDTQYF
>TRBJ2-2|once|TRBV6-1
CAAGYGELFF
>TRBJ2-5|NA|TRBV6-6
CASSLTGAETQYF
>TRBJ1-2|NA|TRBV4-3
CASSQDQTGSRGGYTF
>TRBJ2-1|NA|TRBV6-5
CASSFQGAYEQFF
>TRBJ2-2|NA|TRBV4-2
CASSQGAASGGARGELFF
>TRBJ1-2|NA|TRBV19
CASSIDGETGYGYTF